The T cell receptor beta chain described here comes from a study of cytomegalovirus exposure and HLA in healthy donors. Study results and limitations: Reported findings show TCR beta sequences accurately forecast HLA-A and HLA-B alleles in most subjects. A few chains linked to CMV were shown in vitro to be specific for CMV antigens. With further analysis later on, most CMV-associated TCR beta chains appeared HLA-restricted. Several top significant clusters appeared, in a later analysis, to be linked to common viral pathogens.

Of note for this clone: Its matching antigen is unknown.

PCR was performed using 60 Vbeta and 13 Jbeta primers. Profiled with immunoSEQ multiplex PCR; TCRdb holds only in-frame clones, not every one. The repertoire holds approximately 89,000 clones, with over 60% as singletons. The CDR3 runs 15 residues. V dropped 4 bases and J dropped 4; count of bases not matched to a gene: 4. CDR1 and CDR2 from the germline V gene are MDHEN and SYDVKM. The clonotype originates from a man under 40 in good health and CMV-seronegative. The rearrangement joins TRBV28 to TRBJ2-7; 13 nucleotides align to TRBD2. The sample taken for sequencing was PBMCs. The CDR3 DNA reads as TGTGCCAGCAGTTCACTAGCGGGAGGGGGGTACGAGCAGTACTTC. Translated: CASSSLAGGGYEQYF. Full variable domain (rest looked up from reference TRBV28 and TRBJ2-7): DVKVTQSSRYLVKRTGEKVFLECVQDMDHENMFWYRQDPGLGLRLIYFSYDVKMKEKGDIPEGYSVSREKKERFSLILESASTNQTSMYLCASSSLAGGGYEQYFGPGTRLTVT.